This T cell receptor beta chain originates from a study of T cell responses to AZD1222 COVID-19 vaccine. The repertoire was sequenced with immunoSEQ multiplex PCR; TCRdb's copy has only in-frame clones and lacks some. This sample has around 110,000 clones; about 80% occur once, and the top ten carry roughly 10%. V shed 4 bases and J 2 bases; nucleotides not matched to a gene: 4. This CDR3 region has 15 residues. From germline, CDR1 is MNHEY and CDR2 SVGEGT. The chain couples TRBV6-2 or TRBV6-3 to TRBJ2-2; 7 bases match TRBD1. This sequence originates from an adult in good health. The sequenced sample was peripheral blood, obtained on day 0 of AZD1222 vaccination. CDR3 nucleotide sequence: TGTGCCAGCAGTTCTAGGGACAGAAACACCGGGGAGCTGTTTTTT. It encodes CASSSRDRNTGELFF.